This TCR beta chain was profiled in a study of blood T cell repertoires in COVID-19 (dated by TCRdb to the early 2020s). Regarding the research as a whole: Collaborator samples came from the United States, Italy and Spain and covered acute and convalescent phases of COVID-19. The samples were drawn from two sources: the first 160 participants of the ongoing ImmuneRACE study, and 1,000 to 1,500 subjects contributed by 6 global collaborators. HLA class I and class II types, where available, came from metadata supplied by the sample provider rather than from assay-based typing. The repertoires were released in a freely available public database meant as a resource for research on the immune response to SARS-CoV-2. Nearly every sample came with metadata listing a de-identified subject ID, COVID-19 status, age in years and sex. The prospective study material was composed of cDNA or gDNA derived from T cells, B-cell-depleted T cells, or PBMCs. Subjects who had been exposed to COVID-19, were actively infected with it, or had recovered from it provided the deeply sampled blood TCRbeta repertoires that made up the dataset.

TCRbeta CDR3 regions were amplified from genomic DNA using the immunoSEQ Assay, a bias-controlled multiplex PCR. The original pipeline was this. The number of nucleated cells in each sample was estimated from the amplification of reference gene primers within the assay. To quantify the absolute abundance of each unique TCRbeta CDR3 rearrangement, sequence reads were collapsed and filtered. For each sample, productive Simpson clonality was calculated as the square root of Simpson's diversity index across productive rearrangements. TCRdb stores this immuneACCESS table with in-frame sequences only. Part of the clones is absent; in the studies checked, under half of the shortfall reflects unresolved V genes, and no reason is known for the rest. Clone size and V and J calls were adopted from that table, with D and trimming inferred from the DNA. Across this sample there are 120,000 or so clones, with around 80% seen only once. The top ten clones comprise roughly 4% of the sample.

The collaborating institutions used their own protocols to collect whole blood in K2EDTA tubes. Collaborator samples were shipped for TCRbeta analysis as frozen whole blood, isolated PBMCs, or DNA extracted from either sample type. Reading from cysteine to phenylalanine, the CDR3 counts 14 amino acids. CDR3 DNA is the only sequence kept; it has 42 bases, read in frame from the first base. V is reduced by 0 bases and J by 8 bases, leaving a spacing of 12 bases between them. The germline V gene encodes CDR1 SGDLS and CDR2 YYNGEE. Broad study findings and their caveats: The quantity of clinical and demographic metadata differed by source and by participant and was supplied without curation.

Note on this clone: Which antigen it targets is not known. One base away there is no much larger clone; base qualities are not given.

This chain joins TRBV9 to TRBJ1-3; a weak D assignment points to TRBD1 (6 bases agree). Sequenced material: peripheral blood. The clonotype comes from a woman between 50 and 59 years old with acute or convalescent COVID-19. The CDR3 has the sequence CASSVGPPGDTIYF. The sequenced DNA: TGTGCCAGCAGCGTAGGCCCGCCAGGGGACACCATATATTTT.